Listed here are 26 T cell receptor beta chains from one sample, sequenced in a study of CD8 T cells in ankylosing spondylitis (dated 2017 in TCRdb). Libraries were constructed by 5' RACE. Instrument on record: Illumina HiSeq 2500. The raw public data were reprocessed by TCRdb itself: fastp quality trimming at Q25, MiXCR clonotype calling, in-frame beta chains only. Rows merge per CDR3 protein into single entries with the most common DNA and genes. This sample comprises about 160,000 distinct CDR3 sequences, roughly 10% of them detected only once. Roughly 15% of the sample belongs to the ten largest clones. Material: blood, either unsorted or a sorted T cell fraction (not recorded which). Receptors were obtained from a female donor with ankylosing spondylitis or in good health (not recorded which).

This clonotype was observed a handful of times. V gene TRBV7-9 combines with J gene TRBJ1-1; D ambiguous. The V and J ends lost 3 bases and 6 bases respectively, with 14 bases between them. The CDR3 runs to 14 residues. Germline V gene sequence: CDR1 SEHNR, CDR2 FQNEAQ (reference sequence). The chain's CDR3 is CASSFAIPGAEAFF. The CDR3 coding sequence is TGTGCCAGCAGCTTCGCCATTCCCGGCGCTGAAGCTTTCTTT.

Only a few counts were recorded for this clonotype. The CDR3 loop is CASRTVGELFF. The CDR3 region has the DNA TGTGCCAGCAGAACAGTTGGGGAGCTGTTTTTT. The V gene is TRBV6-5, the J gene TRBJ2-2; D is unclear. V was pared by 6 bases and J by 8 bases, with 7 bases between. The CDR3 runs to 11 residues. Looked up from germline, CDR1 is MNHEY and CDR2 is SVGAGI.

Only a few counts were recorded for this clonotype. The rearrangement uses TRBV12-3 or TRBV12-4 and TRBJ2-5, with D uncertain. V was cut by 5 bases and J by 2 bases, with 15 bases left in between. The CDR3 extends over 15 amino acids. CDR3 region: CASSPSWALQETQYF. The DNA of the CDR3 is TGTGCCAGCAGTCCGTCGTGGGCTTTACAAGAGACCCAGTACTTC.

V is TRBV2 and J is TRBJ1-4, with D unclear. The germline V and J ends were trimmed by 10 bases and 5 bases, with 8 bases remaining between them. This CDR3 region has 11 residues. CDR1 is SNHLY and CDR2 is FYNNEI in the germline V gene. CDR3 coding DNA: TGTGCCAAAGGTTTGAATGAAAAACTGTTTTTT. Its protein is CAKGLNEKLFF.

This clonotype has at least ten counts. This chain links TRBV29-1 with TRBJ1-1; the D is unclear. Germline assignment: CDR1 SQVTM and CDR2 ANQGSEA. V lost 7 bases to trimming and J lost 6 bases, with 15 bases between them. CDR3 length: 12 residues. CDR3 sequence reads: CSDDLSAPEAFF. The CDR3 nucleotides are TGCAGCGACGATTTATCGGCCCCTGAAGCTTTCTTT.

In DNA, the CDR3 is TGTGCCAGCAGTGAATGGGGGGAGCAGTACTTC. Translated: CASSEWGEQYF. The chain recombines TRBV2 with TRBJ2-7; D may correspond to TRBD1 or TRBD2 (5 bases each). Looked up from germline, CDR1 is SNHLY and CDR2 is FYNNEI. The length of the CDR3 is 11 residues. V was clipped by 2 bases and J by 7 bases, with 6 bases between them.

This clonotype appeared a few times. The chain couples TRBV20-1 to TRBJ1-2; D is unresolved. CDR3 length: 15 amino acids. Germline V gene lookup returns CDR1 DFQATT and CDR2 SNEGSKA (reference sequence). V gave up 1 base and J gave up 4 bases, with 16 bases separating them. The CDR3 protein is CSARAPLPVGYGYTF. CDR3 sequence (DNA): TGCAGTGCTAGAGCCCCGCTCCCTGTGGGCTATGGCTACACCTTC.

The CDR3: CASSLTGGRNTEAFF. As DNA, the CDR3 is TGTGCCAGCAGCTTAACAGGGGGCCGGAACACTGAAGCTTTCTTT. The chain links TRBV11-1 to TRBJ1-1, with 9 bases that match TRBD1. The V segment lost 2 bases and the J segment 1 base; nucleotides outside the gene matches: 2. The CDR3 runs to 15 residues. Per germline, CDR1 SGHAT and CDR2 FQDESV (reference sequence).

This chain uses TRBV12-5 with TRBJ2-1; D is unresolved. Trimming pared 5 bases from V and 7 bases from J, leaving 9 bases between. Germline V gene lookup returns CDR1 LGHNT and CDR2 FRNRAP. The CDR3 runs 12 residues. In nucleotides, the CDR3 is TGTGCTAGTGGTCTGGGATTTAATGAGCAGTTCTTC. Translating it yields CASGLGFNEQFF.

V is TRBV2 and J is TRBJ2-4; 11 bases line up with TRBD2. Germline-derived CDR1 and CDR2 are SNHLY and FYNNEI. Trimming at V came to 2 bases and at J to 7 bases, leaving 16 bases not matched to a gene. This CDR3 comprises 19 residues. The DNA of the CDR3 is TGTGCCAGCAGTGAAAGATTAGAACTAGCGGGAGTCTTTAGGAACATTCAGTACTTC. Translation gives CASSERLELAGVFRNIQYF.

This clonotype has just a few counts. The V and J genes are TRBV3-1 and TRBJ1-2; TRBD1 agrees at 7 bases. Germline V CDR1 and CDR2: LGHDT, YNNKEL (reference sequence). The J segment lost 13 bases and the V segment lost 4 bases, leaving 21 bases of the junction unmatched. The CDR3 is 16 amino acids. The CDR3 bases are TGTGCCAGCAGCCTCCTCGAAGACAGGGCGATTTGGGAAGCCACCTTC. Its translation is CASSLLEDRAIWEATF.

V gene TRBV13 combines with J gene TRBJ2-4; D gene ambiguous. This CDR3 has 16 amino acids. Per germline, CDR1 PRHDT and CDR2 FYEKMQ (reference sequence). V lost 7 bases, J lost 3 bases, and 19 bases lay in between. As DNA, the CDR3 is TGTGCCAGCACTTTAGGCGTTACCCTTGACAAAAACATTCAGTACTTC. Its protein is CASTLGVTLDKNIQYF.

This clonotype was observed a handful of times. The chain carries TRBV5-6 and TRBJ2-7, with D perhaps TRBD1 or TRBD2 (5 bases each). Looked up from germline, CDR1 is SGHDT and CDR2 is YYEEEE. Trimming shortened V by 6 bases and J by 1 base, and 20 bases separated the two germline ends. This CDR3 has 16 residues. Written as DNA, the CDR3 is TGTGCCAGCACCAGGGACGGTCCCTTCGGTTCCTACGAGCAGTACTTC. It translates to CASTRDGPFGSYEQYF.

The chain couples TRBV24-1 to TRBJ2-1, with D possibly TRBD1 on 6 matching bases. Per germline, CDR1 KGHDR and CDR2 SFDVKD. With 4 bases removed from V and 1 base from J, the gap between germline ends came to 13 bases. This CDR3 is built from 16 residues. Written as DNA, the CDR3 is TGTGCCACCAGTGACTCGGACAGTAAGTCCTACAATGAGCAGTTCTTC. As protein: CATSDSDSKSYNEQFF.

This clonotype was recorded many times. This chain uses TRBV20-1 with TRBJ2-7, with 7 positions matching TRBD2. Germline V gives CDR1 DFQATT, CDR2 SNEGSKA (reference sequence). The J segment lost 3 bases and the V segment lost 2 bases, leaving 7 bases of the junction unmatched. The CDR3 has 14 residues. This chain's CDR3 is CSARTGTNDYEQYF. The CDR3, as DNA: TGCAGTGCTAGAACCGGGACTAACGACTACGAGCAGTACTTC.

This clonotype occurred many times. The chain carries TRBV4-3 and TRBJ1-1; D might be TRBD1 (5 bases). V was trimmed by 0 bases and J by 1 base, leaving 12 bases between them. The germline CDR1 and CDR2 sequences are LGHNA and YSLEER. CDR3 length: 16 residues. CDR3 sequence reads: CASSQDWRQGNTEAFF. As DNA, the CDR3 is TGCGCCAGCAGCCAAGATTGGCGCCAGGGGAACACTGAAGCTTTCTTT.

The gene calls are TRBV20-1 and TRBJ2-7, with 10 bases that match TRBD2. Germline V gene lookup returns CDR1 DFQATT and CDR2 SNEGSKA (reference sequence). V lost 0 bases and J lost 6; bases outside the gene matches: 5. This CDR3 spans 14 amino acids. The CDR3 region has the DNA TGCAGTGCTAGAGATCCAGCGGGAGGGCGCGAGCAGTACTTC. It specifies CSARDPAGGREQYF.

This clonotype was counted only a few times. This chain joins TRBV28 and TRBJ1-5; D is unresolved. Deletions cut 3 bases from V and 2 bases from J, with 5 bases between. Per germline, CDR1 MDHEN and CDR2 SYDVKM. The CDR3 runs 13 residues. The CDR3 bases are TGTGCCAGCAGTTTGATGGGCAATCAGCCCCAGCATTTT. Amino acid sequence: CASSLMGNQPQHF.

This clonotype was observed a few times. The rearrangement uses TRBV4-3 and TRBJ2-2; D not resolved. The CDR3 covers 14 residues. With 0 bases removed from V and 7 bases from J, the gap between germline ends came to 9 bases. From germline, CDR1 is LGHNA and CDR2 YSLEER. The CDR3, as DNA: TGCGCCAGCAGCCAAGATATCTGGGACGGGGAGCTGTTTTTT. This encodes CASSQDIWDGELFF.

This clonotype was recorded at least ten times. CDR3 residues: CASSEYSLTDTQYF. DNA of the CDR3: TGTGCCAGCAGTGAATACAGTCTTACAGATACGCAGTATTTT. The J gene is TRBJ2-3, the V gene TRBV25-1; no reliable D call. Trimming pared 0 bases from V and 3 bases from J, leaving 7 bases between. Germline CDR1 reads MGHDK; CDR2 reads SYGVNS. The CDR3 length is 14 residues.

DNA of the CDR3: TGCAGCGTTTGCAGACTGGACTACAATGAGCAGTTCTTC. This encodes CSVCRLDYNEQFF. The chain combines TRBV29-1 with TRBJ2-1; D is uncertain. Germline V lookup: CDR1 SQVTM, CDR2 ANQGSEA. The V and J ends lost 5 bases and 3 bases respectively, with 11 bases between them. The CDR3 covers 13 residues.

This rearrangement joins TRBV28 to TRBJ2-1; possibly TRBD2 for D (6 bases). The V gene lost 6 bases and the J gene lost 3 bases, with 12 bases spanning the gap. The CDR3 runs to 14 residues. In germline, CDR1 is MDHEN, CDR2 SYDVKM. Written as DNA, the CDR3 is TGTGCCAGCAGCCCCTGGGGGGACTACAATGAGCAGTTCTTC. Its protein product is CASSPWGDYNEQFF.

This chain links TRBV25-1 with TRBJ1-2; D not resolved. From germline, CDR1 is MGHDK and CDR2 SYGVNS. The V and J ends lost 8 bases and 4 bases respectively, with 8 bases between them. CDR3 size: 11 residues. Written as DNA, the CDR3 is TGTGCCAGCGGCGGCGGCTATGGCTACACCTTC. Protein sequence: CASGGGYGYTF.

This clonotype was seen more than once but under ten times. The chain has TRBV6-5 and TRBJ2-7; tentatively, D is TRBD1 (6 bases). This CDR3 spans 14 amino acids. With 2 bases removed from V and 0 bases from J, the gap between germline ends came to 8 bases. CDR1 is MNHEY, CDR2 SVGAGI, per germline. The CDR3 sequence: CASSYGRGSYEQYF. Written as DNA, the CDR3 is TGTGCCAGCAGTTACGGCAGGGGCTCCTACGAGCAGTACTTC.

This clonotype was seen only a few times. V usage is TRBV27 and J usage is TRBJ1-2; 8 bases are shared with TRBD1. V was pared by 4 bases and J by 8 bases, with 9 bases of the junction left unmatched. CDR1 is MNHEY and CDR2 is SMNVEV in the germline V gene (reference sequence). The CDR3 contains 14 residues. This CDR3 reads CASSSLLRGLGYTF. In DNA form, the CDR3 reads TGTGCCAGCAGTTCCTTACTCAGGGGGCTGGGCTACACCTTC.

Comments on this clonotype: A much larger clonotype is one base distant, so this may be a read error. The chain employs TRBV12-3 or TRBV12-4 and TRBJ2-1; D is tentatively TRBD1 or TRBD2 (5 bases each). The CDR3 has 15 amino acids. Trimming pared 6 bases from V and 4 bases from J, leaving 16 bases between. Here the CDR3 reads CASSSGTTHYNEQFF. CDR3 in DNA: TGTGCCAGCAGCTCCGGGACCACACATTACAATGAGCAGTTCTTC.